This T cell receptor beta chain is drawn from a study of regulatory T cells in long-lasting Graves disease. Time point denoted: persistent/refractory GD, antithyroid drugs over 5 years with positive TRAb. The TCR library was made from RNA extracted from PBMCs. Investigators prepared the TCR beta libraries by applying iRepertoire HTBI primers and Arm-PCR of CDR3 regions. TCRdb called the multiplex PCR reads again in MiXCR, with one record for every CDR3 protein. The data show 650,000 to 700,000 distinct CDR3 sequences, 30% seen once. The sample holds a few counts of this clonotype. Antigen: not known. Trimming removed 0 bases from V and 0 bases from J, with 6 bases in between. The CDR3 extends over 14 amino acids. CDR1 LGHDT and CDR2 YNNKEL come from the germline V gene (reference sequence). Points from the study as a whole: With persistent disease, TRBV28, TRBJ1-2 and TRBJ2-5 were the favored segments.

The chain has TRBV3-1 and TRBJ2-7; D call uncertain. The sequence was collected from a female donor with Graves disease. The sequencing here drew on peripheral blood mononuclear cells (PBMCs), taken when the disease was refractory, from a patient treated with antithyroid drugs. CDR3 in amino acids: CASSQDVSSYEQYF. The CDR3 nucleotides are TGTGCCAGCAGCCAAGACGTTAGCTCCTACGAGCAGTACTTC.